Described below is a single T cell receptor beta chain sequence and its context. The sample belongs to a study of T cell responses to AZD1222 COVID-19 vaccine. TCRdb's copy holds only in-frame clones and misses some; the assay was immunoSEQ multiplex PCR. Here the sample spans 90,000 to 150,000 clones, approximately 86% being singletons. CDR3 length: 15 residues. V lost 5 bases and J lost 3, with 16 bases in between. Germline CDR1 reads MNHEY; CDR2 reads SMNVEV (reference sequence). This sample comprised peripheral blood, obtained on day 0 of AZD1222 vaccination. The TCR was taken from an adult in good health. The chain recombines TRBV27 with TRBJ1-2, with D perhaps matching TRBD1 (5 bases). CDR3 bases: TGTGCCAGCAGTCCTTCCAGGGTACTGGACTATGGCTACACCTTC. Its protein product is CASSPSRVLDYGYTF.